The 12 T cell receptor beta chains given below trace back to one sample, sequenced in a study of post-analysis software for immune sequencing data. Study-level findings and limits: In patients, TRBV5-6, TRBV5-1 and TRBV20-1 belonged to five TRBV segments found more frequently than in controls.

Prepared libraries of TCR beta cDNA carried unique molecular identifiers. TCRdb passed the PCR reads through MiXCR, listing each CDR3 protein once. The profile shows roughly 430,000 distinct CDR3 sequences, over 30% of them singletons. For these receptors, no antigen is known. The sequenced sample was blood. The receptors derive from a girl aged 2 to 9 with multiple sclerosis.

The genes are TRBV6-6 and TRBJ1-2; D gene ambiguous. CDR1 and CDR2 from the germline V gene are MNHNY and SVGAGI (reference sequence). Trimming removed 6 bases at V and 8 bases at J, with 16 bases between. The CDR3 runs 13 residues. Written as DNA, the CDR3 is TGTGCCAGCAGCCGCGCCGGGCCCGGAGGCTACACCTTC. This encodes CASSRAGPGGYTF.

The genes are TRBV10-3 and TRBJ2-7, with D unclear. Germline V CDR1 and CDR2: ENHRY, SYGVKD. Trimming left V 3 bases short and J 1 base short, with 4 bases between. CDR3 length: 12 amino acids. The CDR3 reads CAISDRSYEQYF. The CDR3 DNA reads TGTGCCATCAGTGACAGGTCCTACGAGCAGTACTTC.

In the case of this clonotype: A read error is likely, as this CDR3 ends without the conserved phenylalanine or tryptophan. This sequence joins TRBV7-3 and TRBJ2-5; D may be TRBD2 (6 bases). CDR1 SGHTA and CDR2 FQGTGA come from the germline V gene. The V and J ends lost 1 base and 3 bases respectively, with 12 bases between them. The CDR3 extends over 15 amino acids. DNA for the CDR3: TGTGCCAGCAGCTTAATGGGAGGACGGAAAGAGACCCAGTACGTC. Its protein is CASSLMGGRKETQYV.

In its sample, this clonotype was seen a few times. The chain carries TRBV20-1 and TRBJ2-3, with D perhaps matching TRBD1 or TRBD2 (5 bases each). CDR1 DFQATT and CDR2 SNEGSKA come from the germline V gene (reference sequence). Between the trimmed V and J ends, which lost 6 bases and 1 base, there was a span of 17 bases. This CDR3 comprises 15 residues. The CDR3 is CSAPWDLGRTDTQYF. DNA of the CDR3: TGCAGTGCCCCCTGGGACCTCGGACGCACAGATACGCAGTATTTT.

The genes are TRBV2 and TRBJ2-1; TRBD2 matches 13 bases. This CDR3 region has 17 residues. Germline CDR1 reads SNHLY; CDR2 reads FYNNEI. J gave up 3 bases and V 4 bases, and 6 bases lay outside the gene matches. CDR3 amino acids: CASSGTSGSYDYNEQFF. The CDR3, as DNA: TGTGCCAGCAGTGGGACTAGCGGGAGTTACGACTACAATGAGCAGTTCTTC.

This clonotype was counted between two and nine times. The chain joins TRBV7-2 to TRBJ1-5, with D uncertain. Deletions cut 5 bases from V and 6 bases from J, with 8 bases between. The germline CDR1 and CDR2 sequences are SGHTA and FQGNSA. The CDR3 is 12 amino acids. The CDR3 sequence is CASSPPFQPQHF. CDR3 nucleotides: TGTGCCAGCAGCCCCCCGTTTCAGCCCCAGCATTTT.

This clonotype was detected only a few times. J is TRBJ2-5 and V is TRBV5-1, with 7 bases identical to TRBD2. V lost 4 bases to trimming and J lost 5 bases; unmatched junction nucleotides: 11. CDR1 is SGHRS, CDR2 YFSETQ, per germline. The length of the CDR3 is 15 residues. The CDR3 bases are TGCGCCAGCAGCCCTGGTGCCGGGCGGGGGGAGACCCAGTACTTC. Translating gives CASSPGAGRGETQYF.

The CDR3 loop reads CASSLQGNSNQPQHF. Written as DNA, the CDR3 is TGCGCCAGCAGCTTACAGGGAAATAGCAATCAGCCCCAGCATTTT. The V call is TRBV5-1, the J call TRBJ1-5, with a tentative D call TRBD1 (6 bases). The CDR3 sequence is 15 residues long. The V gene's germline CDR1 is SGHRS and CDR2 YFSETQ. V was trimmed by 2 bases and J by 0 bases, leaving 9 bases between them.

This clonotype has more than one count but fewer than ten. The gene calls are TRBV4-2 and TRBJ1-2, with 7 bases identical to TRBD1. J gave up 3 bases and V 1 base, and 5 bases lay outside the gene matches. This CDR3 comprises 15 residues. CDR1 LGHNA and CDR2 YNFKEQ come from the germline V gene. The CDR3: CASSQAEGADYGYTF. The CDR3 coding sequence is TGTGCCAGCAGCCAAGCGGAGGGGGCGGACTATGGCTACACCTTC.

The chain carries TRBV29-1 and TRBJ2-7; D is uncertain. Germline assignment: CDR1 SQVTM and CDR2 ANQGSEA. The CDR3 is made up of 12 amino acids. V dropped 4 bases and J dropped 0 bases, with 7 bases sitting between them. The CDR3, as DNA: TGCAGCGTTGCGGACCCCTCCTACGAGCAGTACTTC. Protein sequence: CSVADPSYEQYF.

This chain connects TRBV10-2 to TRBJ1-4; weak D call: TRBD1 (6 bases). The CDR3 covers 14 residues. The V and J ends lost 5 bases and 4 bases respectively, with 11 bases between them. Germline CDR1 WSHSY, CDR2 SAAADI. CDR3 DNA sequence: TGCGCCAGCAGTATGGACAGTTTTAATGAAAAACTGTTTTTT. It encodes CASSMDSFNEKLFF.

This sequence joins TRBV5-1 and TRBJ2-7; TRBD1 might be the D (6 bases). The CDR3 extends over 13 amino acids. Trimming left V 0 bases short and J 6 bases short, with 10 bases between. CDR1 and CDR2 (germline): SGHRS, YFSETQ. Written as DNA, the CDR3 is TGCGCCAGCAGCTTGGCCGGGACACGCGAGCAGTACTTC. It encodes CASSLAGTREQYF.